Given below is one T cell receptor beta chain in context. This sample stems from a study of T-cell memory formation after mild COVID-19. Trimming shortened V by 6 bases and J by 3 bases, and 12 bases separated the two germline ends. The CDR3 runs to 13 residues. Germline-derived CDR1 and CDR2 are KGHSH and LQKENI. MiXCR, run by TCRdb on the 5' RACE reads, gives a single entry per CDR3 protein. The sample records some 210,000 distinct CDR3 sequences, approximately 16% being singletons. The receptor was derived from an adult woman who had mild COVID-19 (a few samples of this study predate the infection). Cell type and time point are not known. This chain links TRBV18 with TRBJ2-7; perhaps TRBD1 as D (6 bases). Input material: PBMCs or a T cell subset sorted from them (not recorded which). This CDR3 is CASSPGTLYEQYF. In nucleotides, the CDR3 is TGTGCCAGCTCTCCCGGGACACTCTACGAGCAGTACTTC.